The 10 T cell receptor beta chains below all came from one sample that was sequenced in a study of shared clonotypes between healthy human individuals. TCRdb's copy holds only in-frame clones and misses some; the assay was immunoSEQ multiplex PCR. Here the sample spans about 700,000 clones, around 74% being singletons. Sequencing was performed on memory CD4+ T cells sorted from blood. Subset: CD45RA-negative fraction. These TCRs come from a woman aged 25 to 39 in good health.

This clone was observed a few times. This rearrangement joins TRBV7-2 to TRBJ1-1, with 7 positions matching TRBD1. V was clipped by 2 bases and J by 1 base; unmatched bases: 1. Germline V lookup: CDR1 SGHTA, CDR2 FQGNSA. This CDR3 region has 14 residues. DNA for the CDR3: TGTGCCAGCAGCTTAAACAGGGGGAACACTGAAGCTTTCTTT. The encoded protein is CASSLNRGNTEAFF. Variable domain in full (rest from reference TRBV7-2 and TRBJ1-1): GAGVSQSPSNKVTEKGKDVELRCDPISGHTALYWYRQSLGQGLEFLIYFQGNSAPDKSGLPSDRFSAERTGGSVSTLTIQRTQQEDSAVYLCASSLNRGNTEAFFGQGTRLTVV.

V gene TRBV9 combines with J gene TRBJ1-2; D might be TRBD1 (5 bases). The V gene lost 0 bases and the J gene lost 4 bases, with 13 bases spanning the gap. Germline CDR1 and CDR2: SGDLS and YYNGEE. The CDR3 extends over 15 amino acids. For the CDR3, the DNA is TGTGCCAGCAGCGTAGCTACCGGGGGGACCTATGGCTACACCTTC. Its protein is CASSVATGGTYGYTF.

This chain connects TRBV6-5 to TRBJ1-2; no firm D call. Deletions cut 5 bases from V and 2 bases from J, with 12 bases between. The germline gives CDR1 MNHEY, CDR2 SVGAGI. This CDR3 has 14 amino acids. The CDR3 sequence: CASSERGSNYGYTF. CDR3 nucleotides: TGTGCCAGCAGTGAAAGAGGATCGAACTATGGCTACACCTTC.

The V gene is TRBV25-1, the J gene TRBJ1-2, with D possibly TRBD1 on 6 matching bases. The germline V gene encodes CDR1 MGHDK and CDR2 SYGVNS. V dropped 6 bases and J dropped 4 bases, with 15 bases sitting between them. The CDR3 runs to 14 residues. The CDR3 nucleotides read TGTGCCAGCAGGGACCGCCAGGGGACCTATGGCTACACCTTC. Protein product: CASRDRQGTYGYTF.

This chain joins TRBV19 and TRBJ2-7, with 7 nucleotides matching TRBD1. The CDR3 spans 12 residues. CDR1 is LNHDA, CDR2 SQIVND, per germline (reference sequence). V trimming: 9 bases; J trimming: 6 bases; junction bases outside the gene matches: 8. CDR3 loop: CASGTAPAEQYF. CDR3 in DNA: TGTGCCAGCGGGACAGCACCTGCCGAGCAGTACTTC.

The chain is built from TRBV19 and TRBJ2-2; 10 bases agree with TRBD1. The CDR3 has 17 residues. V shed 5 bases and J 5 bases; nucleotides not matched to a gene: 11. Germline lookup yields CDR1 LNHDA and CDR2 SQIVND (reference sequence). The CDR3, as DNA: TGTGCCAGTAGTCGTCAGCTCCCGGGACAGGGGACCGGGGAGCTGTTTTTT. It codes for CASSRQLPGQGTGELFF.

The genes are TRBV7-9 and TRBJ1-1, with 9 bases fitting TRBD1. The germline V gene has CDR1 SEHNR and CDR2 FQNEAQ (reference sequence). CDR3 length: 16 residues. J was trimmed by 4 bases and V by 4 bases; bases with no gene match: 10. DNA of the CDR3: TGTGCCAGCAGCTCCCGGACAGGGGAACAGGGCACTGAAGCTTTCTTT. Its protein product is CASSSRTGEQGTEAFF.

This clone was picked up one time. This chain joins TRBV25-1 and TRBJ2-5, with TRBD1 as a possible D gene (5 bases). Germline assignment: CDR1 MGHDK and CDR2 SYGVNS. The CDR3 has 13 residues. The V end was cut by 7 bases, the J end by 1 base, with 10 bases between. The CDR3 coding sequence is TGTGCCAGCACTCCAGGGTCCCAAGAGACCCAGTACTTC. Protein: CASTPGSQETQYF.

V is TRBV7-3 and J is TRBJ2-7, with a possible D match to TRBD1 (5 bases). Germline V CDR1 and CDR2: SGHTA, FQGTGA. V lost 3 bases and J 2 bases, leaving 14 bases between the germline ends. The CDR3 has 15 residues. The CDR3 sequence: CASSFGPGPTYEQYF. The CDR3 DNA follows: TGTGCCAGCAGCTTTGGGCCAGGGCCAACCTACGAGCAGTACTTC. Drawing the rest from reference TRBV7-3 and TRBJ2-7, the complete variable domain is GAGVSQTPSNKVTEKGKYVELRCDPISGHTALYWYRQSLGQGPEFLIYFQGTGAADDSGLPNDRFFAVRPEGSVSTLKIQRTERGDSAVYLCASSFGPGPTYEQYFGPGTRLTVT.

This clone appeared once. This chain uses TRBV27 with TRBJ1-3, with 9 bases aligning to TRBD1. CDR1 is MNHEY, CDR2 SMNVEV, per germline (reference sequence). The CDR3 is 16 residues long. Losses at the gene ends were 6 bases for V and 7 bases for J; bases not matched to a gene: 13. This CDR3 reads CASSQRKQGAQNTIYF. The CDR3 nucleotides are TGTGCCAGCAGCCAACGGAAACAGGGGGCGCAGAACACCATATATTTT.